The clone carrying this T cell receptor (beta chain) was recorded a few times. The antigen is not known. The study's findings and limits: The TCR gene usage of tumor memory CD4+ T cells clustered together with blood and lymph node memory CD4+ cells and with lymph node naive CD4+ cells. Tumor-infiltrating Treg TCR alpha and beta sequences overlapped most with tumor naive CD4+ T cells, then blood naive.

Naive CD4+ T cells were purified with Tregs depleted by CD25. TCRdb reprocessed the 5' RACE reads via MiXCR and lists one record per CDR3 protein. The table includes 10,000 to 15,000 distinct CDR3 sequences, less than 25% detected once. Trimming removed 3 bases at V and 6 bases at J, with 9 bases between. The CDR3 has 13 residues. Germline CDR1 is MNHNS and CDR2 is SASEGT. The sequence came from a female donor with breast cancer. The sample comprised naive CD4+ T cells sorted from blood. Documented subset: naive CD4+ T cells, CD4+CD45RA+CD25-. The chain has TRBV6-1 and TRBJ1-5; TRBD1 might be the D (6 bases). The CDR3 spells CASSDYRVQPQHF. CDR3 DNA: TGTGCCAGCAGTGATTACAGGGTTCAGCCCCAGCATTTT.